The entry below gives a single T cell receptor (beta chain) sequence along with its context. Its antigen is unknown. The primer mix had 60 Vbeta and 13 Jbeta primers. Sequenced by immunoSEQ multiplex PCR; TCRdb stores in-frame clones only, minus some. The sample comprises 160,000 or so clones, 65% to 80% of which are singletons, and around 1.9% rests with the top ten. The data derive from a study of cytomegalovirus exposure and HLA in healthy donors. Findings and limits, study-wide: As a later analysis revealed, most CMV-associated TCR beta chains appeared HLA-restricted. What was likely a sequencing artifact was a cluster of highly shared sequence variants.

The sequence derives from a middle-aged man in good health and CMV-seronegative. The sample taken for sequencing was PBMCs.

DNA for the CDR3: TGTGCCAGCAGTTACTCGACAGGGGCCCCCTACGAGCAGTACTTC. Residues: CASSYSTGAPYEQYF. The J gene is TRBJ2-7, the V gene TRBV6-6; 8 bases line up with TRBD1. J lost 2 bases, V lost 0 bases, and 3 bases had no gene match. The CDR3 extends over 15 amino acids. The V gene's germline CDR1 is MNHNY and CDR2 SVGAGI (reference sequence).